These 23 T cell receptor beta chains were sequenced from one sample in a study of shared clonotypes between healthy human individuals. Produced via immunoSEQ multiplex PCR; TCRdb's table is partial and in-frame only. Among over 2 million clones listed, under 95% were seen once. The sample was naive CD4+ T cells from PBMCs. Regarding subset: CD45RA+ positively selected. Receptors originate from a man younger than 35 in good health. Some clones in this sample may be carry-over from other donors' samples.

This rearrangement joins TRBV19 to TRBJ2-6; D may correspond to TRBD1 or TRBD2 (5 bases each). The CDR3 spans 17 residues. Trimming shortened V by 6 bases and J by 4 bases, and 19 bases separated the two germline ends. The germline V gene has CDR1 LNHDA and CDR2 SQIVND (reference sequence). CDR3 sequence (DNA): TGTGCCAGTAGAGGGACCGGACGCCTCGCGGGGGCCAACGTCCTGACTTTC. This encodes CASRGTGRLAGANVLTF.

This clone was seen a single time. The chain is built from TRBV5-1 and TRBJ2-1, with 9 bases that match TRBD1. Germline CDR1 SGHRS, CDR2 YFSETQ. Unmatched junction bases numbered 7, after V lost 2 bases and J lost 7 bases. The CDR3 has 15 residues. CDR3 protein: CASSLQGAGRNEQFF. In DNA form, the CDR3 reads TGCGCCAGCAGCTTACAGGGGGCAGGTAGAAATGAGCAGTTCTTC.

This chain links TRBV29-1 with TRBJ2-2; TRBD1 matches at 9 bases. From germline, CDR1 is SQVTM and CDR2 ANQGSEA. V was pared by 7 bases and J by 2 bases, with 2 bases of the junction left unmatched. CDR3 length equals 13 residues. The CDR3 sequence: CSGTGVNTGELFF. CDR3 bases: TGCAGCGGGACAGGGGTAAACACCGGGGAGCTGTTTTTT.

V usage is TRBV30 and J usage is TRBJ2-3; possible D gene TRBD1, 6 bases. The V end lost 5 bases, the J end lost 4 bases, and 19 bases lay between the germline ends. There are 15 residues in the CDR3. Germline assignment: CDR1 GTSNPN and CDR2 SVGIG (reference sequence). CDR3 nucleotides: TGTGCCTGGCGGCCAGGGGTATTTTCGGCAGATACGCAGTATTTT. Amino acid sequence: CAWRPGVFSADTQYF.

The genes are TRBV10-2 and TRBJ2-1; D uncertain. The CDR3 runs 16 residues. Germline CDR1 WSHSY, CDR2 SAAADI. V shed 1 base and J shed 0 bases, with 10 bases lying between them. CDR3 DNA sequence: TGCGCCAGCAGTGAGTTCACGAGGAGCTCCTACAATGAGCAGTTCTTC. Protein sequence: CASSEFTRSSYNEQFF.

The V and J genes are TRBV6-6 and TRBJ2-1, with TRBD2 matching over 11 bases. The V segment lost 6 bases and the J segment 7 bases; nucleotides outside the gene matches: 5. Per the germline V gene, CDR1 is MNHNY and CDR2 is SVGAGI (reference sequence). The CDR3 consists of 14 residues. CDR3 bases: TGTGCCAGCAGCCAACTAGCGGGAGTAAATGAGCAGTTCTTC. This translates into CASSQLAGVNEQFF.

This chain uses TRBV10-3 with TRBJ1-4; TRBD1 is a possible D gene (6 bases). Trimming shortened V by 8 bases and J by 2 bases, and 9 bases separated the two germline ends. Germline V gene sequence: CDR1 ENHRY, CDR2 SYGVKD. The CDR3 contains 13 residues. CDR3 loop: CAIQDRTNEKLFF. CDR3 sequence (DNA): TGTGCCATCCAAGACAGGACTAATGAAAAACTGTTTTTT.

The chain links TRBV6-5 to TRBJ2-1; no reliable D call. There are 12 residues in the CDR3. The germline V gene encodes CDR1 MNHEY and CDR2 SVGAGI. The V gene lost 6 bases and the J gene lost 10 bases, with 13 bases spanning the gap. In DNA, the CDR3 is TGTGCCAGCAGCCCCACTGTGCACGAGCAGTTCTTC. This encodes CASSPTVHEQFF.

The gene calls are TRBV5-5 and TRBJ1-2; TRBD1 is a possible D gene (6 bases). The CDR3 length is 12 residues. Germline V gene lookup returns CDR1 SGHKS and CDR2 YYEKEE (reference sequence). V lost 1 base and J lost 8, with 9 bases in between. The CDR3 spells CASSLSGAGYTF. The CDR3, as DNA: TGTGCCAGCAGCTTGTCGGGGGCCGGCTACACCTTC.

J is TRBJ1-1 and V is TRBV27; D gene uncertain. CDR1 MNHEY and CDR2 SMNVEV come from the germline V gene (reference sequence). V was clipped by 0 bases and J by 4 bases, with 18 bases between them. The length of the CDR3 is 17 residues. As DNA, the CDR3 is TGTGCCAGCAGTTTATCCCCCGGCCGTTGGCCGACCACTGAAGCTTTCTTT. Amino acid sequence: CASSLSPGRWPTTEAFF.

V is TRBV7-3 and J is TRBJ2-2, with 9 positions matching TRBD1. The CDR3 runs to 15 residues. CDR1 and CDR2 from the germline V gene are SGHTA and FQGTGA. V shed 4 bases and J 3 bases; nucleotides not matched to a gene: 3. The CDR3 reads CASSSRTGDTGELFF. DNA of the CDR3: TGTGCCAGCAGCTCTCGGACAGGGGACACCGGGGAGCTGTTTTTT.

The chain combines TRBV18 with TRBJ2-1, with 13 bases aligning to TRBD2. The CDR3 covers 15 residues. Trimming cost V 1 base and J 10 bases; bases outside gene matches: 4. Germline CDR1 reads KGHSH; CDR2 reads LQKENI. The CDR3 reads CASSPLLAGGIEQFF. DNA of the CDR3: TGTGCCAGCTCACCACTACTAGCGGGAGGGATAGAGCAGTTCTTC.

As for this clone: Additional DNA sequences in this sample encode the identical CDR3. This chain connects TRBV5-1 to TRBJ2-1; TRBD2 matches at 7 bases. J gave up 0 bases and V 4 bases, and 1 base lay outside the gene matches. This CDR3 region has 14 residues. Looked up from germline, CDR1 is SGHRS and CDR2 is YFSETQ. CDR3 bases: TGCGCCAGCAGCCTAGCGGCCTCCTACAATGAGCAGTTCTTC. Translation: CASSLAASYNEQFF.

As for this clone: The same CDR3 can be traced to other DNA sequences in this sample. V and J are TRBV19 and TRBJ2-7; D gene uncertain. V was clipped by 0 bases and J by 0 bases, with 6 bases between them. The CDR3 contains 14 residues. Per germline, CDR1 LNHDA and CDR2 SQIVND (reference sequence). The CDR3, as DNA: TGTGCCAGTAGTATAGACGGGCTCTCCTACGAGCAGTACTTC. Its protein product is CASSIDGLSYEQYF.

This clone is a singleton in its sample. This chain links TRBV29-1 with TRBJ1-1; D ambiguous. The V gene's germline CDR1 is SQVTM and CDR2 ANQGSEA. Trimming cost V 7 bases and J 5 bases, with 17 bases left between them. The CDR3 spans 13 residues. CDR3 residues: CSAPGLLGTEAFF. The CDR3 DNA follows: TGCAGCGCCCCCGGACTTTTGGGGACTGAAGCTTTCTTT.

The V gene is TRBV7-2, the J gene TRBJ2-2; perhaps TRBD1 as D (7 bases). Germline CDR1 and CDR2: SGHTA and FQGNSA. Trimming stripped 3 bases from V and 6 bases from J, with 17 bases between. The CDR3 runs 16 residues. CDR3 DNA sequence: TGTGCCAGCAGCTTTCTAGGAGGGGGCGTCGCCGGGGAGCTGTTTTTT. This encodes CASSFLGGGVAGELFF.

Worth noting for this clone: This CDR3 is also generated by other DNA sequences in the sample. This chain uses TRBV19 with TRBJ2-5; D is unclear. The germline V gene encodes CDR1 LNHDA and CDR2 SQIVND (reference sequence). CDR3 length: 12 residues. The V end lost 3 bases, the J end lost 5 bases, and 7 bases lay between the germline ends. Here the CDR3 DNA reads TGTGCCAGTAGTATGTTGGGGGAGACCCAGTACTTC. This sequence encodes CASSMLGETQYF.

V is TRBV5-1 and J is TRBJ1-2; 7 bases align to TRBD1. CDR3 length: 15 residues. Germline values: CDR1 SGHRS, CDR2 YFSETQ. V was pared by 4 bases and J by 3 bases, with 9 bases of the junction left unmatched. The chain's CDR3 is CASSTGQVEDYGYTF. The CDR3 nucleotides are TGCGCCAGCAGCACCGGACAGGTGGAGGACTATGGCTACACCTTC. Using reference TRBV5-1 and TRBJ1-2 for the parts outside the CDR3, the full variable domain is KAGVTQTPRYLIKTRGQQVTLSCSPISGHRSVSWYQQTPGQGLQFLFEYFSETQRNKGNFPGRFSGRQFSNSRSEMNVSTLELGDSALYLCASSTGQVEDYGYTFGSGTRLTVV.

CDR3 sequence (DNA): TGTGCCAGCAGCTTATTGGCGGGTTCAGGTTCACCCCTCCACTTT. Protein sequence: CASSLLAGSGSPLHF. V and J are TRBV7-3 and TRBJ1-6; D is ambiguous. From germline, CDR1 is SGHTA and CDR2 FQGTGA. The CDR3 has 15 residues. The V gene lost 2 bases and the J gene lost 9 bases, with 14 bases spanning the gap.

The chain employs TRBV28 and TRBJ2-6; tentatively, D is TRBD1 (5 bases). This CDR3 has 13 residues. Germline assignment: CDR1 MDHEN and CDR2 SYDVKM. CDR3 nucleotides: TGTGCTCTCAGGGACTCTGGGGCCAACGTCCTGACTTTC. Translated: CALRDSGANVLTF.

V is TRBV28 and J is TRBJ2-5, with D possibly being TRBD1 or TRBD2 (5 bases each). The closer fit of TRBJ2-7 to the DNA end suggests the J call may be wrong. Germline loops: CDR1 MDHEN, CDR2 SYDVKM. CDR3 length equals 14 residues. The CDR3 is CASSLGGGAYEQYF. DNA for the CDR3: TGTGCCAGCAGTTTAGGTGGGGGAGCCTACGAGCAGTACTTC.

The rearrangement joins TRBV9 to TRBJ2-5; no clear D. The ends were cut back, 0 bases at V and 9 bases at J, with 18 bases in the middle. This CDR3 comprises 15 residues. Germline V gives CDR1 SGDLS, CDR2 YYNGEE. The CDR3 DNA follows: TGTGCCAGCAGCGTAGCTCTAGATCGAGTAGGTGCCCAGTACTTC. Protein sequence: CASSVALDRVGAQYF.

As to this clone: A read error may produce the germline difference seen at one junction end. The rearrangement uses TRBV2 and TRBJ2-7; D remains ambiguous. This CDR3 spans 11 amino acids. Germline V CDR1 and CDR2: SNHLY, FYNNEI. The CDR3 nucleotides read TGTGCCAGCAATATGGCAGACCTAATCCACTTC. It translates to CASNMADLIHF.